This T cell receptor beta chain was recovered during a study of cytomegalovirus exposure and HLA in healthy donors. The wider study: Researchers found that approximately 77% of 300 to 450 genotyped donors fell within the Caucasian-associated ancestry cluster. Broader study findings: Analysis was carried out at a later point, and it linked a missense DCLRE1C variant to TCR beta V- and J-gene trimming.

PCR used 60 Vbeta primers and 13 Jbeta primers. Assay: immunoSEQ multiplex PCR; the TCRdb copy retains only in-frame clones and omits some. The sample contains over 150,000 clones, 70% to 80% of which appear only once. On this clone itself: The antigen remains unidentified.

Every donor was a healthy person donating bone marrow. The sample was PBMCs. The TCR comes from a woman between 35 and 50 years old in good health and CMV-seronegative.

In nucleotides, the CDR3 is TGTGCCAGCAGTGCCTCCGGGACAGGGGTTTACTACGAGCAGTACTTC. Translation: CASSASGTGVYYEQYF. The V and J genes are TRBV25-1 and TRBJ2-7; 10 nucleotides line up with TRBD1. CDR1 is MGHDK, CDR2 SYGVNS, per germline. The length of the CDR3 is 16 residues. The ends lost 4 bases at V and 3 bases at J; junction bases unmatched: 9.